This entry features one T cell receptor (beta chain) sequence. It lacks a known antigen. Per-nucleotide qualities are absent, and no much larger clonotype sits a single base away. The sample is drawn from a study of T cell responses to AZD1222 COVID-19 vaccine (dated by TCRdb to 2020 to 2022). A note on the overall study: TCR sequencing covered roughly 230 trial participants: 200 to 210 given two doses of AZD1222 and about 26 given two doses of MenACWY control vaccine. Trial participants were enrolled into age subgroups of 18-55, 56-69 and 70-plus years, which contained about 150, 28 and 57 TCR-sequenced participants, respectively. Study-wide findings and limitations: Participants were mostly white British, with more females than males. The authors suggested clonal diversity may have been underestimated. Conclusions about previously exposed vaccinees were limited because only a handful of AZD1222 recipients were SARS-CoV-2 seropositive at baseline. In the small 56-69-year group, the increase in depth fell short of significance, most likely because of low power. No day 14 peak-response samples were available, so repertoires were characterized only after the peak T cell response. Nearly half of unique spike-specific TCRs reportedly recognized epitopes outside regions mutated in the B.1.351 and B.1.1.7 variants. The vaccine-associated CD4 TCRs covered the entire spike protein, and the dominant responses fell in regions 160-218 and 743-854. After two AZD1222 doses, both the breadth and the depth of spike-specific TCRs were significantly higher than at day 0 and than in MenACWY recipients.

The CDR3 regions of human TCRbeta chains were subjected to immunosequencing. As for the original processing: Repertoire TCRs were checked for matches against a reference library of SARS-CoV-2-specific TCRs that had been generated using the MIRA antigen-specificity platform. Breadth meant the fraction of unique TCRs that were SARS-CoV-2-associated, whereas depth meant the fraction of total T cells that were SARS-CoV-2-associated. Using the MIRA data, each spike-specific TCR was assigned both to the spike region to which the TCR was reactive and to a CD4 or CD8 class. Log10-transformed breadth and depth values were compared by one-way ANOVA with Sidak's multiple comparisons tests. TCRdb holds this immuneACCESS table with in-frame rearrangements only. Some clones are missing; in checked studies, unresolved V genes explain under half, and the rest has no known cause. D and trimming were read from the DNA, whereas the V and J calls and clone size are those reported in that table. Recorded for this sample are roughly 180,000 clones; about 90% of them occurred a single time. The leading ten clones occupy approximately 1.2% of the sample.

Sample time point, as interpreted from the label and publication: about 28 days (+/-7) after the second vaccine dose. AZD1222 recipients given second doses at about 4 weeks or at about 12 weeks were pooled, since spike-specific TCR depth and breadth were not found to differ between the two schedules. Vaccinee samples were obtained from the UK trials COV001 and COV002, which included a single-blind randomized controlled phase 2/3 trial of AZD1222 (ChAdOx1 nCoV-19) in healthy adults. For TCRbeta chain sequencing, PBMC samples from trial participants were taken at day 0 and at day 28 after the second dose. This receptor was obtained from an adult who received the AZD1222 COVID-19 vaccine. The sample was peripheral blood, taken 28 days after the second AZD1222 dose.

The nucleotide sequence is TGTGCCAGCTCACCGCCCATGGGACAGGGCGTGGAGAATGAGCAGTTCTTC. This encodes CASSPPMGQGVENEQFF. This receptor chain uses TRBV18 and TRBJ2-1; a stretch of 9 junction bases matches TRBD1. According to the germline V gene, CDR1 reads KGHSH and CDR2 reads LQKENI. For this chain, trimming is 3 bases at the V end and 7 bases at the J end, and the number of junction bases without a gene match is 13. The CDR3 runs 17 amino acids, cysteine and phenylalanine included. Only CDR3 DNA remains: 51 bases, in frame from the first base.